This record covers a single T cell receptor (beta chain). The sample comes from a study of blood T cell repertoires in COVID-19. About the research overall: Samples of COVID-19 (acute and convalescent) were obtained from the United States, Italy and Spain. In each case, the material was cDNA or gDNA derived from T cells, B-cell-depleted T cells, or PBMCs.

In the original processing: Amplified reference gene primers provided the basis for estimating nucleated cell counts. Only in-frame clones appear in the TCRdb table, and some are missing; sequencing was by immunoSEQ multiplex PCR. Clone size and V and J calls were adopted from that table, with D and trimming inferred from the DNA. The sample records over 65,000 clones, about three quarters being singletons. The germline V gene has CDR1 MDHEN and CDR2 SYDVKM. The trim removed 6 bases at V and 6 bases at J, leaving 9 bases unmatched. The length of the CDR3 is 14 residues. V and J are TRBV28 and TRBJ2-7; TRBD1 matches 9 bases. The source of this sequence is a human donor in a cohort sampled during active COVID-19. Sequencing was performed on peripheral blood. CDR3 sequence reads: CASSEADRGGEQYF. The CDR3 DNA is TGTGCCAGCAGCGAAGCGGACAGGGGAGGCGAGCAGTACTTC.